This TCR beta chain came from a study of T cells in Graves' hyperthyroidism and ophthalmopathy. This clonotype was observed many times. What it recognizes is unknown. The source material, RNA transcripts, was used to amplify TCR beta CDR3 regions. The HTBI set primed first-round TCR CDR3 RT-PCR. Using its own MiXCR run on the multiplex PCR reads, TCRdb lists one record per CDR3 protein. The sample lists a few hundred thousand distinct CDR3 sequences, less than 15% occurring once. Fresh peripheral blood, 8 to 10 ml, was the source of the PBMCs. The CDR3 sequence is 15 residues long. The germline V and J ends were trimmed by 0 bases and 7 bases, with 13 bases remaining between them. The V gene's germline CDR1 is GTSNPN and CDR2 SVGIG (reference sequence). Overall study results and limits: Most thyroid clonotypes that were expanded above 0.001 also turned up in blood.

Material: blood. The sequence was obtained from a woman aged 40 to 50 with Graves' hyperthyroidism that later progressed to Graves' ophthalmopathy. The rearrangement joins TRBV30 to TRBJ1-6; D is ambiguous. The CDR3 sequence is CAWSVPRTVNSPLHF. Here the CDR3 DNA reads TGTGCCTGGAGTGTACCTAGGACGGTAAATTCACCCCTCCACTTT.